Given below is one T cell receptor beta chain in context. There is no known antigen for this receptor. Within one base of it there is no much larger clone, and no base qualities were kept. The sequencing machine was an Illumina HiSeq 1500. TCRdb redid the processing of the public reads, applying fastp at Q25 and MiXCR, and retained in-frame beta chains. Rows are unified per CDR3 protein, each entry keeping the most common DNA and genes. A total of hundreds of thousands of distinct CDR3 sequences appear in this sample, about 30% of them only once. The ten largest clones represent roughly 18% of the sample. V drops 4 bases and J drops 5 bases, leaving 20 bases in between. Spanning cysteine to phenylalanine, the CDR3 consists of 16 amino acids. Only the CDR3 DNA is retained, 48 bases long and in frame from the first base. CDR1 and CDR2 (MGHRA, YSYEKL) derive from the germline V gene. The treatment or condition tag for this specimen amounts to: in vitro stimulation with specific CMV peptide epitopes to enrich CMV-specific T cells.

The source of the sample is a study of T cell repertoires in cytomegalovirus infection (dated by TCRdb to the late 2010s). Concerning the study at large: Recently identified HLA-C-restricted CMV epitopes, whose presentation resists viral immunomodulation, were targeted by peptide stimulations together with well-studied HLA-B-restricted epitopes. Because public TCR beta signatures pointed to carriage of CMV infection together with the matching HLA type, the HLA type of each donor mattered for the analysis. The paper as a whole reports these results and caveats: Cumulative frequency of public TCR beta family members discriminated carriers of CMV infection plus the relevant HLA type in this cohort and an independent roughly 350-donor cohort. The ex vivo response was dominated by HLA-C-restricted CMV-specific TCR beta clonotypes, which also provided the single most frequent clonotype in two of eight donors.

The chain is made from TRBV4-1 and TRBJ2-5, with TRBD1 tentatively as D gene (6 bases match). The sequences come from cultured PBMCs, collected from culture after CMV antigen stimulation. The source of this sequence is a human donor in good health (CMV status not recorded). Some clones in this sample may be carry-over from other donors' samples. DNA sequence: TGCGCCAGCAGCCCCCGACCGACAGGCCTCCAGGAGACCCAGTACTTC. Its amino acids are CASSPRPTGLQETQYF.